Reported below is one T cell receptor beta chain. This entry belongs to a study of glioma-infiltrating T cells after dendritic cell vaccination. As for the study in general: Monocyte-derived dendritic cells, cultured approximately 7 days with IL-4 and GM-CSF, were pulsed with autologous tumor lysate.

This CDR3 is 14 amino acids long. Germline lookup yields CDR1 LNHDA and CDR2 SQIVND (reference sequence). J lost 4 bases, V lost 4 bases, and 6 bases had no gene match. Time point meaning: after dendritic cell vaccination, including at tumor progression/relapse. Patients had residual fresh-frozen tumor tissue and more than two years of survival data. No glioblastoma patient carried an isocitrate dehydrogenase mutation. The PCR used 60 V beta and 13 J beta primers. The assay was immunoSEQ multiplex PCR, and TCRdb's table has in-frame clones only and misses some. The table shows 50,000 to 65,000 clones, with approximately 81% occurring only once.

The sample was blood, taken after dendritic cell vaccination. The source of this sequence is a human donor with glioblastoma. The V and J genes are TRBV19 and TRBJ1-1, with 7 bases matching TRBD1. The DNA of the CDR3 is TGTGCCAGTAGTAAAGGACAGGCTAGCACTGAAGCTTTCTTT. It translates to CASSKGQASTEAFF.